This T cell receptor beta chain was sequenced for a study of blood T cell repertoires in COVID-19. About the research overall: Spain, Italy and the United States supplied samples that represented acute and convalescent COVID-19.

In the original processing: Reference gene primer amplification gave nucleated cell count estimates. Data came from immunoSEQ multiplex PCR; TCRdb stores just in-frame clones and leaves some out. From that table come the V and J calls and clone size; the DNA was used to work out D and trimming. The data show fewer than 250,000 clones, about 83% seen once. This clone was seen just once. The sequenced sample was peripheral blood. This sequence originates from a woman aged 40 to 55 with active or convalescent COVID-19.

The CDR3 is CAWRVTGFYGYTF. CDR3 sequence (DNA): TGTGCCTGGAGGGTTACAGGGTTCTATGGCTACACCTTC. The chain uses TRBV30 and TRBJ1-2; D perhaps matches TRBD1 (6 bases). The CDR3 runs to 13 residues. V shed 3 bases and J shed 4 bases, with 12 bases lying between them. Germline V CDR1 and CDR2: GTSNPN, SVGIG (reference sequence).